This is a list of T cell receptor beta chains from one sample in a study of control samples from healthy donors and cancer patients. This table comes from immunoSEQ multiplex PCR, and its TCRdb copy is limited to in-frame clones, with some not included. The table lists about 150,000 clones, about 91% of them singletons, with around 2.2% in the top ten. The source material was blood. The receptors were sampled from a middle-aged woman in good health. Both conserved end residues are part of each CDR3. The D gene is left open where the match is weak. For some rows the clone size is stated as once, few or many, or as a class when expanded; others skip it.

CDR3nt: TGTGCCAGCGGGGAGAGACAGGGGTCACACTATGGCTACACCTTC
CDR3aa: CASGERQGSHYGYTF
v_gene: TRBV6-6
j_gene: TRBJ1-2
d_gene: TRBD1
abundance: .

CDR3nt: TGTGCCAGCAGAAGCGGACAGGGGGTACACTATGGCTACACCTTC
CDR3aa: CASRSGQGVHYGYTF
v_gene: TRBV6-5
j_gene: TRBJ1-2
d_gene: TRBD1
abundance: .

CDR3nt: TGTGCCAGCAGTTTAGGGACAACCTACGAGCAGTACTTC
CDR3aa: CASSLGTTYEQYF
v_gene: TRBV28
j_gene: TRBJ2-7
d_gene: .
abundance: few

CDR3nt: TGTGCCAGCAGTTATTCCCCGGGACAGGGCCCCTTGTTCTCTGGAAACACCATATATTTT
CDR3aa: CASSYSPGQGPLFSGNTIYF
v_gene: TRBV27
j_gene: TRBJ1-3
d_gene: TRBD1
abundance: .

CDR3nt: TGTGCCAGCAGCTCTTATCAGGGGAACTATGGCTACACCTTC
CDR3aa: CASSSYQGNYGYTF
v_gene: TRBV7-2
j_gene: TRBJ1-2
d_gene: .
abundance: .

CDR3nt: TGTGCCAGCAGTCGATCTCTCGGGGTTTACGAGCAGTACTTC
CDR3aa: CASSRSLGVYEQYF
v_gene: TRBV7-8
j_gene: TRBJ2-7
d_gene: .
abundance: .

CDR3nt: TGTGCCAGCAGCCCGGACAGTCGCTATGGCTACACCTTC
CDR3aa: CASSPDSRYGYTF
v_gene: TRBV5-6
j_gene: TRBJ1-2
d_gene: .
abundance: .

CDR3nt: TGTGCCAGCAGCTCCGAGCACAGGGGGCTGGAAGCTTTCTTT
CDR3aa: CASSSEHRGLEAFF
v_gene: TRBV5-6
j_gene: TRBJ1-1
d_gene: TRBD1
abundance: .

CDR3nt: TGCGCCAGCAGCCTGACACTAGCGGGGGGGCCCAATGAGCAGTTCTTC
CDR3aa: CASSLTLAGGPNEQFF
v_gene: TRBV5-1
j_gene: TRBJ2-1
d_gene: TRBD2
abundance: .

CDR3nt: TGTGCCAGCAGCAGCCAGGGGCCCGGTGGGATGACACAGGAAGCTTTCTTT
CDR3aa: CASSSQGPGGMTQEAFF
v_gene: TRBV2
j_gene: TRBJ1-1
d_gene: .
abundance: .

CDR3nt: TGTGCCAGCAGCTGGGTGGGACAGGGAAACGGCTACACCTTC
CDR3aa: CASSWVGQGNGYTF
v_gene: TRBV7-9
j_gene: TRBJ1-2
d_gene: TRBD1
abundance: .

CDR3nt: TGCAGCGTTGGGGGACCGGGGGCCTCTGGAAACACCATATATTTT
CDR3aa: CSVGGPGASGNTIYF
v_gene: TRBV29-1
j_gene: TRBJ1-3
d_gene: .
abundance: .

CDR3nt: TGTGCCAGCAGGGGGACAGTCCGGTACACTGAAGCTTTCTTT
CDR3aa: CASRGTVRYTEAFF
v_gene: TRBV27
j_gene: TRBJ1-1
d_gene: TRBD1
abundance: .

CDR3nt: TGTGCCAGCAGTTTAGGCGCCTCCACTGAAGCTTTCTTT
CDR3aa: CASSLGASTEAFF
v_gene: TRBV12-3/TRBV12-4
j_gene: TRBJ1-1
d_gene: .
abundance: once

CDR3nt: TGTGCCAGCAGTGAAGCGCTTCGGGGAAGGGTCGACTTC
CDR3aa: CASSEALRGRVDF
v_gene: TRBV6-1
j_gene: TRBJ2-7
d_gene: .
abundance: .

CDR3nt: TGCGCCAGCAGTACGGGGGGGAACAATGAGCAGTTCTTC
CDR3aa: CASSTGGNNEQFF
v_gene: TRBV10-2
j_gene: TRBJ2-1
d_gene: TRBD2
abundance: .

CDR3nt: TGTGCCACAAGAGCCCCCTCCGGATACTCTGGGGCCAACGTCCTGACTTTC
CDR3aa: CATRAPSGYSGANVLTF
v_gene: TRBV7-9
j_gene: TRBJ2-6
d_gene: .
abundance: .

CDR3nt: TGTGCTAGTGGCCTCGGGTGGGAGCAGTACTTC
CDR3aa: CASGLGWEQYF
v_gene: TRBV12-5
j_gene: TRBJ2-7
d_gene: .
abundance: .

CDR3nt: TGTGCCAGCAGCCTTGGGGGGGCGCGGGGTATATACACTGAAGCTTTCTTT
CDR3aa: CASSLGGARGIYTEAFF
v_gene: TRBV11-2
j_gene: TRBJ1-1
d_gene: .
abundance: .

CDR3nt: TGTGCCAGCAGCGTAGTGGCGGGGGTCACCTACAATGAGCAGTTCTTC
CDR3aa: CASSVVAGVTYNEQFF
v_gene: TRBV9
j_gene: TRBJ2-1
d_gene: TRBD2
abundance: .